The 26 T cell receptor beta chains below come from one sample, sequenced in a study of blood T cell repertoires in COVID-19. Libraries were prepared by immunoSEQ multiplex PCR; TCRdb keeps only in-frame clonotypes and omits some of them. The repertoire holds approximately 30,000 clones, with around 92% as singletons. Sequencing used peripheral blood. The receptors shown here come from a woman aged 40-49 years with active or convalescent COVID-19.

The V and J genes are TRBV6-2 or TRBV6-3 and TRBJ2-7, with 9 bases that match TRBD2. J was trimmed by 2 bases and V by 6 bases; bases with no gene match: 11. The CDR3 has 16 residues. Germline V CDR1 and CDR2: MNHEY, SVGEGT. This CDR3 reads CASSPRGTSFTYEQYF. DNA of the CDR3: TGTGCCAGCAGCCCACGCGGGACTAGCTTTACCTACGAGCAGTACTTC.

The chain joins TRBV4-1 to TRBJ2-2; D ambiguous. The CDR3 spans 12 residues. Looked up from germline, CDR1 is MGHRA and CDR2 is YSYEKL. Trimming took 0 bases from V and 8 from J, leaving 4 bases between them. DNA for the CDR3: TGCGCCAGCAGCCAAGATTCTGGGGAGCTGTTTTTT. Translated, it gives CASSQDSGELFF.

The rearrangement uses TRBV5-1 and TRBJ2-3, with D unclear. CDR3 length equals 15 residues. V was clipped by 4 bases and J by 1 base, with 13 bases between them. Per germline, CDR1 SGHRS and CDR2 YFSETQ. CDR3 sequence (DNA): TGCGCCAGCAGCCGATCGAGTCCCGGCACAGATACGCAGTATTTT. Translated: CASSRSSPGTDTQYF.

The chain links TRBV5-1 to TRBJ2-3, with D possibly being TRBD1 (6 bases). V dropped 2 bases and J dropped 1 base, with 17 bases sitting between them. This CDR3 region has 17 residues. The germline V gene has CDR1 SGHRS and CDR2 YFSETQ. The CDR3 DNA is TGCGCCAGCAGCTTTTCCCCCACCGGGACACGCACAGATACGCAGTATTTT. Its translation: CASSFSPTGTRTDTQYF. Full variable domain (remainder filled in from reference TRBV5-1 and TRBJ2-3): KAGVTQTPRYLIKTRGQQVTLSCSPISGHRSVSWYQQTPGQGLQFLFEYFSETQRNKGNFPGRFSGRQFSNSRSEMNVSTLELGDSALYLCASSFSPTGTRTDTQYFGPGTRLTVL.

This chain uses TRBV7-3 with TRBJ1-1; no clear D. There are 14 residues in the CDR3. Germline V CDR1 and CDR2: SGHTA, FQGTGA. V shed 4 bases and J shed 1 base, with 10 bases lying between them. The chain's CDR3 is CASSWTGPNTEAFF. DNA for the CDR3: TGTGCCAGCAGCTGGACTGGGCCGAACACTGAAGCTTTCTTT.

This rearrangement joins TRBV29-1 to TRBJ1-1; D not certain. Trimming left V 1 base short and J 1 base short, with 7 bases between. CDR1 SQVTM and CDR2 ANQGSEA come from the germline V gene. CDR3 length equals 13 residues. The CDR3 DNA is TGCAGCGTTGAAGGAGATTCGAACACTGAAGCTTTCTTT. This sequence encodes CSVEGDSNTEAFF.

V and J are TRBV30 and TRBJ1-2; 11 bases agree with TRBD1. J gave up 6 bases and V 5 bases, and 11 bases lay outside the gene matches. This CDR3 has 15 amino acids. Germline-derived CDR1 and CDR2 are GTSNPN and SVGIG (reference sequence). The CDR3 sequence is CAWETGTGGKDGYTF. CDR3 nucleotide sequence: TGTGCCTGGGAGACCGGGACAGGGGGAAAAGATGGCTACACCTTC.

This clone has a single count. The V and J genes are TRBV19 and TRBJ2-3, with 8 bases matching TRBD2. The length of the CDR3 is 14 residues. Germline V lookup: CDR1 LNHDA, CDR2 SQIVND (reference sequence). The trim removed 7 bases at V and 2 bases at J, leaving 5 bases unmatched. CDR3 in amino acids: CASTLGGATDTQYF. The CDR3 DNA reads as TGTGCCAGTACCCTCGGGGGGGCCACAGATACGCAGTATTTT. The full variable domain, with the rest looked up from reference TRBV19 and TRBJ2-3, is DGGITQSPKYLFRKEGQNVTLSCEQNLNHDAMYWYRQDPGQGLRLIYYSQIVNDFQKGDIAEGYSVSREKKESFPLTVTSAQKNPTAFYLCASTLGGATDTQYFGPGTRLTVL.

The genes are TRBV7-8 and TRBJ2-7; no clear D gene. Germline CDR1 and CDR2: SGHVS and FQNEAQ. V was pared by 4 bases and J by 4 bases, with 14 bases between. CDR3 length: 14 amino acids. CDR3 nucleotides: TGTGCCAGCAGCTCCCCCCGTGAGGCTTACGAGCAGTACTTC. Its protein product is CASSSPREAYEQYF.

The chain uses TRBV5-5 and TRBJ1-1; D is unclear. The CDR3 contains 13 residues. CDR1 is SGHKS, CDR2 YYEKEE, per germline (reference sequence). Between the trimmed V and J ends, which lost 4 bases and 3 bases, there was a span of 10 bases. CDR3 DNA: TGTGCCAGCAGCCTAGGACTGTACACTGAAGCTTTCTTT. The encoded protein is CASSLGLYTEAFF.

This chain links TRBV12-3 or TRBV12-4 with TRBJ2-7; D may be TRBD2 (6 bases). With 8 bases removed from V and 3 bases from J, the gap between germline ends came to 14 bases. This CDR3 contains 13 residues. CDR3 loop: CASSGTPDYEQYF. The CDR3 DNA reads TGTGCCAGCTCCGGGACTCCGGACTACGAGCAGTACTTC.

This chain uses TRBV28 with TRBJ1-5, with D unclear. Trimming took off 2 bases at V and 1 base at J, with 9 bases between the two ends. The CDR3 runs 15 residues. Germline V gene data show CDR1 as MDHEN and CDR2 as SYDVKM. The CDR3 nucleotides read TGTGCCAGCAGTTTAAACGCGGTGAGCAATCAGCCCCAGCATTTT. Translating gives CASSLNAVSNQPQHF.

This sequence joins TRBV19 and TRBJ2-2; 10 positions match TRBD2. With V trimmed by 7 bases and J by 6 bases, 14 bases remained unmatched. CDR3 length: 17 residues. CDR1 and CDR2 (germline): LNHDA, SQIVND (reference sequence). The CDR3 DNA follows: TGTGCCAGTATACTAAGGAGCGGGAGGGCGGTCCCCGGGGAGCTGTTTTTT. Amino acid sequence: CASILRSGRAVPGELFF.

The chain combines TRBV24-1 with TRBJ1-2; 8 nucleotides agree with TRBD1. J gave up 2 bases and V 7 bases, and 5 bases lay outside the gene matches. Germline V gene lookup returns CDR1 KGHDR and CDR2 SFDVKD. This CDR3 contains 14 residues. The CDR3 sequence: CATSSRDRNYGYTF. The DNA of the CDR3 is TGTGCCACCAGCTCCAGGGACAGGAACTATGGCTACACCTTC.

V gene TRBV13 combines with J gene TRBJ1-1, with 7 bases identical to TRBD1. V shed 8 bases and J 8 bases; nucleotides not matched to a gene: 5. Germline V gives CDR1 PRHDT, CDR2 FYEKMQ (reference sequence). The length of the CDR3 is 11 residues. CDR3 sequence: CASSRGQEAFF. The CDR3 nucleotides read TGTGCCAGCTCCCGGGGACAGGAAGCTTTCTTT.

V is TRBV5-1 and J is TRBJ2-5, with 8 bases fitting TRBD2. The V gene end was trimmed by 0 bases and the J gene end by 4 bases; junction bases not matched to a gene: 2. The CDR3 is 14 residues long. Germline CDR1 SGHRS, CDR2 YFSETQ. For the CDR3, the DNA is TGCGCCAGCAGCTTGGGACTAGCGAGAGAGACCCAGTACTTC. It encodes CASSLGLARETQYF.

The chain carries TRBV13 and TRBJ2-7; D gene uncertain. V dropped 2 bases and J dropped 6 bases, with 14 bases sitting between them. This CDR3 has 14 amino acids. CDR1 PRHDT and CDR2 FYEKMQ come from the germline V gene (reference sequence). The CDR3 protein is CASSLNYRPREQYF. CDR3 nucleotide sequence: TGTGCCAGCAGCTTAAACTATCGTCCGCGCGAGCAGTACTTC. Using reference TRBV13 and TRBJ2-7 for the parts outside the CDR3, the full variable domain is AAGVIQSPRHLIKEKRETATLKCYPIPRHDTVYWYQQGPGQDPQFLISFYEKMQSDKGSIPDRFSAQQFSDYHSELNMSSLELGDSALYFCASSLNYRPREQYFGPGTRLTVT.

The chain has TRBV28 and TRBJ2-7; 9 nucleotides align to TRBD1. The CDR3 loop spans 15 amino acids. Germline V lookup: CDR1 MDHEN, CDR2 SYDVKM. V gave up 6 bases and J gave up 1 base; unmatched junction bases: 7. The CDR3 DNA is TGTGCCAGCAGGGGGCCCGGGACAGGGTCCTACGAGCAGTACTTC. As protein: CASRGPGTGSYEQYF.

The chain joins TRBV7-9 to TRBJ2-7; 7 bases agree with TRBD2. In germline, CDR1 is SEHNR, CDR2 FQNEAQ (reference sequence). J lost 5 bases, V lost 5 bases, and 6 bases had no gene match. This CDR3 spans 13 amino acids. CDR3 sequence: CASSASGNNEQYF. The CDR3 bases are TGTGCCAGCAGCGCCAGCGGGAACAACGAGCAGTACTTC. Combining the CDR3 with reference TRBV7-9 and TRBJ2-7 gives the whole variable domain DTGVSQNPRHKITKRGQNVTFRCDPISEHNRLYWYRQTLGQGPEFLTYFQNEAQLEKSRLLSDRFSAERPKGSFSTLEIQRTEQGDSAMYLCASSASGNNEQYFGPGTRLTVT.

This clone was counted once. This rearrangement joins TRBV4-2 to TRBJ1-5, with a tentative D call TRBD1 (6 bases). CDR1 and CDR2 from the germline V gene are LGHNA and YNFKEQ. The CDR3 spans 19 residues. V was shortened by 1 base and J by 0 bases, with 19 bases between the two germline ends. CDR3 sequence: CASSQGGGWTANSNQPQHF. The DNA of the CDR3 is TGTGCCAGCAGCCAAGGTGGCGGGTGGACAGCGAATAGCAATCAGCCCCAGCATTTT.

The chain is built from TRBV12-1 and TRBJ1-2. TRBV12-1 is classified as a pseudogene. The CDR3 runs to 14 residues. CDR3 nucleotide sequence: TGTGCCAGCAGCTTACGCCGGGGTCGCGGGGGCTACACCTTC. This encodes CASSLRRGRGGYTF.

The chain recombines TRBV10-3 with TRBJ1-2; 11 positions match TRBD1. Germline V gene lookup returns CDR1 ENHRY and CDR2 SYGVKD. The CDR3 totals 15 residues. The V gene end was trimmed by 4 bases and the J gene end by 6 bases; junction bases not matched to a gene: 7. The CDR3 loop is CAISVPGTGGDGYTF. The CDR3 DNA is TGTGCCATCAGTGTCCCCGGGACAGGGGGTGATGGCTACACCTTC.

This sequence joins TRBV3-1 (or the pseudogene TRBV3-2) and TRBJ2-7; 12 nucleotides agree with TRBD1. Germline CDR1 and CDR2: LGHDT and YNNKEL (reference sequence). V shed 4 bases, J shed 6 bases, and the junction held 10 bases outside the gene matches. This CDR3 region has 16 residues. The CDR3 is CASSRAAGTGGVEQYF. CDR3 nucleotide sequence: TGTGCCAGCAGCCGAGCCGCCGGGACAGGGGGCGTCGAGCAGTACTTC.

The rearrangement uses TRBV4-3 and TRBJ2-1; 13 bases align to TRBD2. The CDR3 extends over 20 amino acids. Germline V gene sequence: CDR1 LGHNA, CDR2 YSLEER. Unmatched junction bases numbered 8, after V lost 0 bases and J lost 0 bases. CDR3 in amino acids: CASSQDSVLAGGSSYNEQFF. The CDR3, as DNA: TGCGCCAGCAGCCAAGATTCGGTACTAGCGGGGGGGAGCTCCTACAATGAGCAGTTCTTC.

V and J are TRBV10-2 and TRBJ2-3; 9 bases align to TRBD1. V shed 5 bases and J 2 bases; nucleotides not matched to a gene: 5. CDR1 is WSHSY and CDR2 is SAAADI in the germline V gene. This CDR3 is 15 amino acids long. CDR3 sequence: CASSSGTGTTDTQYF. CDR3 DNA: TGCGCCAGCAGTTCCGGGACAGGGACCACAGATACGCAGTATTTT.

The chain combines TRBV11-3 with TRBJ2-7, with D possibly matching TRBD2 (6 bases). CDR1 and CDR2 from the germline V gene are SGHNT and YENEEA. The CDR3 sequence is 15 residues long. V lost 1 base, J lost 3 bases, and 13 bases lay in between. The CDR3 sequence is CASSLGAGGLYEQYF. The CDR3 nucleotides are TGTGCCAGCAGCTTAGGGGCCGGAGGGCTCTACGAGCAGTACTTC.